This T cell receptor beta chain was sequenced for a study of T cell responses to AZD1222 COVID-19 vaccine. Here immunoSEQ multiplex PCR was the method, and the copy in TCRdb shows in-frame clones only, minus some. The sample holds tens of thousands of clones, around 90% seen once. This clonotype originated in an adult who received the AZD1222 COVID-19 vaccine. Sequenced material: peripheral blood, taken 28 days after the second AZD1222 dose.

CDR3 residues: CASSLQGSNTGELFF. In DNA form, the CDR3 reads TGTGCCAGCAGCTTGCAGGGATCGAACACCGGGGAGCTGTTTTTT. The chain uses TRBV5-6 and TRBJ2-2, with D possibly TRBD1 on 5 matching bases. The germline V gene encodes CDR1 SGHDT and CDR2 YYEEEE. V was cut by 1 base and J by 0 bases, with 7 bases left in between. The CDR3 runs 15 residues.